This T cell receptor beta chain was captured in a study of cytomegalovirus exposure and HLA in healthy donors. Study-level results: In the 130 or so validation repertoires, a later analysis found that first-cohort TCR clusters tended to co-occur.

To note about this clone: Its target is unknown.

CDR1 is SGHNT, CDR2 YYREEE, per germline (reference sequence). The CDR3 runs 14 residues. The V and J ends lost 6 bases and 6 bases, in that order; junction bases with no gene match: 11. TCRdb's copy holds only in-frame clones and misses some; the assay was immunoSEQ multiplex PCR. The sample contains some 240,000 clones, around 86% of which appear only once. The receptor was derived from a young woman in good health and CMV-seropositive. Sequenced input: PBMCs. The gene calls are TRBV5-4 and TRBJ1-1; 7 bases agree with TRBD1. The CDR3 is CASTYPGQFSEAFF. For the CDR3, the DNA is TGTGCCAGCACCTACCCGGGACAGTTCTCTGAAGCTTTCTTT.